This T cell receptor beta chain was recovered during a study of regulatory T cells in long-lasting Graves disease. The CDR3 totals 14 residues. Per germline, CDR1 DFQATT and CDR2 SNEGSKA (reference sequence). After removal of 0 bases from V and 6 bases from J, the junction contained 6 bases not matched to a gene. This clonotype was counted ten times or more. Time point specified: newly diagnosed GD, antithyroid drugs for less than 3 months. Isolated PBMC RNA provided the starting material for the TCR library. With iRepertoire HTBI primers and Arm-PCR of CDR3 regions, TCR beta libraries were built. A single record per CDR3 protein comes from TCRdb applying MiXCR to the multiplex PCR reads. The top ten hold 15% to 20% of the sample, which has over 500,000 distinct CDR3 sequences, about 15% seen once. These data were also reused for a study on T cells in Graves' hyperthyroidism and ophthalmopathy.

The chain recombines TRBV20-1 with TRBJ2-3; 7 nucleotides agree with TRBD2. Sample: peripheral blood mononuclear cells (PBMCs), taken at new diagnosis, from a patient treated with antithyroid drugs. This TCR came from a woman aged 30 to 39 with Graves disease. The CDR3 protein is CSAREGGRRDTQYF. Here the CDR3 DNA reads TGCAGTGCTAGAGAGGGGGGGAGACGCGATACGCAGTATTTT.